Listed here are 32 T cell receptor beta chains from one sample, sequenced in a study. Each CDR3 protein is one row after TCRdb ran MiXCR on the 5' RACE reads. This repertoire shows 30,000 to 35,000 distinct CDR3 sequences, over 25% found once; its top ten account for 2% to 2.5%. Tregs were sorted as CD4+CD25+CD127-/low cells. The specimen was tumor-infiltrating Tregs sorted from the breast tumor. The source is a female donor with breast cancer.

The chain combines TRBV29-1 with TRBJ2-1; no clear D. There are 13 residues in the CDR3. Per the germline V gene, CDR1 is SQVTM and CDR2 is ANQGSEA. Trimming removed 5 bases at V and 3 bases at J, with 11 bases between. Here the CDR3 DNA reads TGCAGCGTTCGACCACCCCTCTACAATGAGCAGTTCTTC. This codes for CSVRPPLYNEQFF.

This clonotype appeared many times. The J gene is TRBJ1-1, the V gene TRBV4-1, with D hard to call. Germline assignment: CDR1 MGHRA and CDR2 YSYEKL. The CDR3 runs 18 residues. V was clipped by 1 base and J by 2 bases, with 20 bases between them. This CDR3 is CASSQVNFIGPLNTEAFF. The DNA of the CDR3 is TGCGCCAGCAGCCAAGTTAATTTTATAGGGCCGCTAAACACTGAAGCTTTCTTT.

In its sample, this clonotype was seen many times. The V gene is TRBV6-6, the J gene TRBJ2-3, with 8 positions matching TRBD2. V shed 2 bases, J shed 5 bases, and the junction held 3 bases outside the gene matches. Germline CDR1 and CDR2: MNHNY and SVGAGI (reference sequence). CDR3 length equals 14 residues. This CDR3 reads CASSYAGGGDTQYF. CDR3 bases: TGTGCCAGCAGTTACGCGGGGGGCGGAGATACGCAGTATTTT.

This clonotype was counted a few times. V and J are TRBV7-9 and TRBJ2-2; 9 bases are shared with TRBD2. Germline lookup yields CDR1 SEHNR and CDR2 FQNEAQ (reference sequence). The V segment lost 7 bases and the J segment 4 bases; nucleotides outside the gene matches: 10. This CDR3 comprises 16 residues. In DNA form, the CDR3 reads TGTGCCAGCAACGCGCGGGGGGGGCCGGGCACCGGGGAGCTGTTTTTT. This sequence encodes CASNARGGPGTGELFF.

About this clonotype: Since a much larger clone is just one base distant, this may be a read error. The genes are TRBV28 and TRBJ2-7; 11 positions match TRBD2. The CDR3 contains 18 residues. Germline V gives CDR1 MDHEN, CDR2 SYDVKM. The CDR3 DNA reads TGTGCCGGCAGTTTATCCGGATCGGGACTAGCGGACTCCTACGAGCAGTACTTC. Translation: CAGSLSGSGLADSYEQYF.

This clonotype turned up a few times. V and J are TRBV19 and TRBJ2-1; D unresolved. This CDR3 has 16 residues. Germline CDR1 is LNHDA and CDR2 is SQIVND (reference sequence). V lost 4 bases, J lost 4 bases, and 17 bases lay in between. The CDR3 region is CASSTPGRISYNEQFF. The CDR3 bases are TGTGCCAGTAGTACACCTGGACGGATTAGTTACAATGAGCAGTTCTTC.

The J gene is TRBJ2-2, the V gene TRBV30; D uncertain. CDR3 length: 13 residues. V dropped 1 base and J dropped 6 bases, with 9 bases sitting between them. Germline V gives CDR1 GTSNPN, CDR2 SVGIG (reference sequence). This CDR3 reads CAWSEQFAGELFF. The CDR3 DNA sequence: TGTGCCTGGAGTGAGCAGTTTGCCGGGGAGCTGTTTTTT.

This clonotype was picked up many times. V is TRBV16 and J is TRBJ1-5, with D unresolved. The CDR3 contains 12 residues. Germline V gene data show CDR1 as KGHSY and CDR2 as FQNENV. Deletions cut 0 bases from V and 11 bases from J, with 8 bases between. The CDR3 is CASSQSRGSQHF. In DNA, the CDR3 is TGTGCCAGCAGCCAATCGCGGGGATCCCAGCATTTT.

A remark on this clonotype: Given a much more abundant clone one base away, this may be a read error. This rearrangement joins TRBV27 to TRBJ2-1, with D tentatively TRBD1 (6 bases). The CDR3 spans 14 residues. Germline CDR1 and CDR2: MNHEY and SMNVEV (reference sequence). CDR3 DNA sequence: TGTGCCAGCAGTTTTCGACAGGCCTACAGTGAGCAGTTCTTC. Amino acids: CASSFRQAYSEQFF.

This rearrangement joins TRBV24-1 to TRBJ2-1, with TRBD2 matching over 8 bases. This CDR3 contains 24 residues. Germline V CDR1 and CDR2: KGHDR, SFDVKD. The V and J ends lost 1 base and 8 bases, in that order; junction bases with no gene match: 33. The CDR3 reads CATSDLERTSRRKTTHRSPDEQFF. DNA of the CDR3: TGTGCCACCAGTGATTTAGAGCGGACTAGCCGCCGCAAGACCACACATAGGAGCCCCGATGAGCAGTTCTTC.

There are many counts of this clonotype. This chain links TRBV15 with TRBJ2-7, with a possible D match to TRBD1 (6 bases). This CDR3 has 13 amino acids. Deletions cut 3 bases from V and 7 bases from J, with 13 bases between. Germline V lookup: CDR1 LNHNV, CDR2 YYDKDF (reference sequence). The CDR3: CATSSRTVGEQYF. DNA of the CDR3: TGTGCCACCAGCAGCCGGACAGTAGGTGAGCAGTACTTC.

In this sample, this clonotype turned up a few times. A single base separates this from a much larger clone, so it may be a read error. The rearrangement uses TRBV7-2 and TRBJ2-1; D unresolved. The CDR3 spans 14 residues. V was clipped by 0 bases and J by 2 bases, with 5 bases between them. CDR1 SGHTA and CDR2 FQGNSA come from the germline V gene. CDR3 amino acids: CASSLANTYNEQFF. CDR3 sequence (DNA): TGTGCCAGCAGCTTAGCGAACACCTACAATGAGCAGTTCTTC.

The rearrangement uses TRBV7-2 and TRBJ1-6; unclear D gene. This CDR3 is built from 10 residues. CDR1 is SGHTA, CDR2 FQGNSA, per germline. V shed 1 base and J shed 12 bases, with 1 base lying between them. CDR3 protein: CASSLEPLHF. Written as DNA, the CDR3 is TGTGCCAGCAGCTTAGAACCCCTCCACTTT. Looking up the rest from reference TRBV7-2 and TRBJ1-6 gives the full variable domain: GAGVSQSPSNKVTEKGKDVELRCDPISGHTALYWYRQSLGQGLEFLIYFQGNSAPDKSGLPSDRFSAERTGGSVSTLTIQRTQQEDSAVYLCASSLEPLHFGNGTRLTVT.

Concerning this clonotype: Given a much more abundant clone one base away, this may be a read error. The rearrangement links TRBV6-6 to TRBJ2-1, with D perhaps given as TRBD1 or TRBD2 (6 bases each). Germline CDR1 reads MNHNY; CDR2 reads SVGAGI (reference sequence). This CDR3 has 15 amino acids. The CDR3 region has the DNA TGTGCCAGCAGTTACTTCGGGGGCTCCTACAATAAGCAGTTCTTC. This translates into CASSYFGGSYNKQFF.

This clonotype appeared a few times. V gene TRBV29-1 combines with J gene TRBJ1-3, with D perhaps TRBD1 (5 bases). The CDR3 has 13 amino acids. Trimming cost V 4 bases and J 2 bases, with 9 bases left between them. Germline V gives CDR1 SQVTM, CDR2 ANQGSEA. The CDR3 nucleotides read TGCAGCGTTGGTAAAGGGGCTGGAAACACCATATATTTT. Its protein is CSVGKGAGNTIYF.

V gene TRBV30 combines with J gene TRBJ1-5, with D perhaps matching TRBD1 (5 bases). Per germline, CDR1 GTSNPN and CDR2 SVGIG (reference sequence). Between the trimmed V and J ends, which lost 0 bases and 6 bases, there was a span of 9 bases. The CDR3 runs to 13 residues. The CDR3 loop is CAWSVGGFQPQHF. Written as DNA, the CDR3 is TGTGCCTGGAGTGTGGGGGGGTTTCAGCCCCAGCATTTT.

As to this clonotype: With a much larger clone just one base away, this may be a read error. J is TRBJ2-3 and V is TRBV6-5; D is unclear. Germline V lookup: CDR1 MNHEY, CDR2 SVGAGI. This CDR3 has 15 residues. In DNA, the CDR3 is TGTGCCAGCGGTTACATGGGTCAAAGCACAGATACGCAGTATTTT. Amino acids: CASGYMGQSTDTQYF.

A remark on this clonotype: A junction end diverges from the germline sequence, so it may reflect a read error. This chain joins TRBV20-1 and TRBJ2-1; D may be TRBD1 or TRBD2 (6 bases each). Germline lookup yields CDR1 DFQATT and CDR2 SNEGSKA (reference sequence). This CDR3 has 15 amino acids. The CDR3 protein is CSASRWGALDNEQSF. In nucleotides, the CDR3 is TGCAGTGCCTCAAGGTGGGGGGCGCTGGACAATGAGCAGTCCTTC.

This clonotype was seen many times. This chain uses TRBV14 with TRBJ2-3; D is possibly TRBD1 (6 bases). The V and J ends lost 1 base and 6 bases respectively, with 17 bases between them. Germline CDR1 reads SGHDN; CDR2 reads FVKESK. There are 16 residues in the CDR3. The CDR3 nucleotides are TGTGCCAGCAGCCAAGGAAGGACAGTTCCCTACGATACGCAGTATTTT. Translation gives CASSQGRTVPYDTQYF.

This clonotype was counted at least ten times. The rearrangement links TRBV4-2 to TRBJ1-3, with D hard to call. This CDR3 has 12 amino acids. V lost 2 bases and J lost 8, with 7 bases in between. Germline-derived CDR1 and CDR2 are LGHNA and YNFKEQ. The CDR3 DNA reads as TGTGCCAGCAGCCAATCTTCGGACACCATATATTTT. This codes for CASSQSSDTIYF.

This clonotype was found many times. This chain connects TRBV24-1 to TRBJ2-7, with unresolved D. V was trimmed by 2 bases and J by 1 base, leaving 11 bases between them. The CDR3 extends over 15 amino acids. Germline values: CDR1 KGHDR, CDR2 SFDVKD. CDR3 bases: TGTGCCACCAGTGATTCACGCGCGGTTTCCTACGAGCAGTACTTC. The encoded protein is CATSDSRAVSYEQYF.

This clonotype was detected only a few times. This chain uses TRBV6-5 with TRBJ2-1, with D perhaps being TRBD1 or TRBD2 (5 bases each). CDR1 is MNHEY and CDR2 is SVGAGI in the germline V gene. V shed 4 bases and J shed 1 base, with 14 bases lying between them. The CDR3 loop spans 16 amino acids. The CDR3 loop reads CASSFSETGSYNEQFF. The CDR3 nucleotides read TGTGCCAGCAGTTTTAGCGAAACAGGTTCCTACAATGAGCAGTTCTTC.

Sample share makes this clonotype medium-sized. The V and J genes are TRBV9 and TRBJ2-1, with D possibly being TRBD1 or TRBD2 (6 bases each). The CDR3 contains 18 residues. V shed 0 bases and J shed 0 bases, with 16 bases lying between them. Germline CDR1 SGDLS, CDR2 YYNGEE. CDR3 DNA: TGTGCCAGCAGCGTAGCCCCCCCCAGGGGAGGCTCCTACAATGAGCAGTTCTTC. It yields the protein CASSVAPPRGGSYNEQFF.

Comments on this clonotype: An end of the junction differs from the germline gene, which may be a read error. The chain is built from TRBV7-3 and TRBJ2-1, with D possibly being TRBD1 or TRBD2 (6 bases each). The length of the CDR3 is 15 residues. Germline loops: CDR1 SGHTA, CDR2 FQGTGA. The CDR3 DNA reads TGTGCCAGCAGCTTAAGGGCGGGACACTCCAATGAGCAGCTCTTC. Encoded protein: CASSLRAGHSNEQLF. The full variable domain, with the rest looked up from reference TRBV7-3 and TRBJ2-1, is GAGVSQTPSNKVTEKGKYVELRCDPISGHTALYWYRQSLGQGPEFLIYFQGTGAADDSGLPNDRFFAVRPEGSVSTLKIQRTERGDSAVYLCASSLRAGHSNEQLFGPGTRLTVL.

This clonotype was counted ten times or more. The chain carries TRBV20-1 and TRBJ2-1; the D gene is possibly TRBD2 (5 bases). CDR1 DFQATT and CDR2 SNEGSKA come from the germline V gene (reference sequence). Trimming stripped 3 bases from V and 2 bases from J, with 11 bases between. The CDR3 spans 14 residues. The CDR3 is CSARLAGPYNEQFF. CDR3 DNA sequence: TGCAGTGCTAGGCTGGCGGGCCCCTACAATGAGCAGTTCTTC.

The sample holds a few counts of this clonotype. The chain employs TRBV6-5 and TRBJ2-7; a weak D match, TRBD1 (6 bases). Deletions cut 6 bases from V and 2 bases from J, with 14 bases between. The CDR3 has 14 amino acids. Germline V lookup: CDR1 MNHEY, CDR2 SVGAGI. CDR3 sequence: CASSRGGFTYEQYF. The CDR3 DNA reads TGTGCCAGCAGCCGAGGGGGATTCACCTACGAGCAGTACTTC.

This chain links TRBV6-5 with TRBJ2-7; no firm D call. The CDR3 runs to 14 residues. CDR1 is MNHEY and CDR2 is SVGAGI in the germline V gene. Deletions cut 5 bases from V and 4 bases from J, with 15 bases between. CDR3: CASSRSASWYEQYF. CDR3 coding DNA: TGTGCCAGCAGTAGGTCAGCCAGTTGGTACGAGCAGTACTTC.

With respect to this clonotype: Being one base from a much bigger clone, this may be a read error. The chain carries TRBV24-1 and TRBJ2-1, with 10 bases lining up with TRBD2. The last part of the DNA fits TRBJ2-7 better; the J call may be wrong. CDR1 KGHDR and CDR2 SFDVKD come from the germline V gene. There are 15 residues in the CDR3. The CDR3, as DNA: TGTGCCACCAGTGATCCCGGGACTAGCGCAGGTGAGCAGTACTTC. Translation gives CATSDPGTSAGEQYF.

Of note for this clonotype: Sequence at one end of the junction differs from germline and may be a read error. V and J are TRBV24-1 and TRBJ1-5, with D unresolved. Germline V lookup: CDR1 KGHDR, CDR2 SFDVKD. This CDR3 region has 14 residues. In nucleotides, the CDR3 is TGTGCCACCGGTGATTCGGGTGGCAATCAGCCCCAGCATTTT. This translates into CATGDSGGNQPQHF.

About this clonotype: This may come from a read error, since a much larger clone is one base off. The chain recombines TRBV10-3 with TRBJ2-7; TRBD2 is a possible D gene (6 bases). Per germline, CDR1 ENHRY and CDR2 SYGVKD. V lost 3 bases and J lost 3, with 12 bases in between. The length of the CDR3 is 14 residues. As DNA, the CDR3 is TGTGCCATCAGTGAACCCGGGGGTAACTACGAGCAGTACTTC. Amino acid sequence: CAISEPGGNYEQYF.

With respect to this clonotype: One junction end does not reproduce the germline sequence, and a read error may be involved. The J gene is TRBJ2-7, the V gene TRBV12-3 or TRBV12-4; 7 bases match TRBD2. The CDR3 has 14 amino acids. The CDR3 spells CASSLRDYQHEQYF. The CDR3 region has the DNA TGTGCCAGCAGTTTAAGGGACTACCAACACGAGCAGTATTTC.

This clonotype is classed as medium-sized. The V call is TRBV6-5, the J call TRBJ1-5; possible D gene TRBD1, 5 bases. This CDR3 region has 13 residues. The V and J ends lost 6 bases and 9 bases respectively, with 15 bases between them. Germline-derived CDR1 and CDR2 are MNHEY and SVGAGI. DNA of the CDR3: TGTGCCAGCAGGCGGGGCCTTACGGGGCCCCAGCATTTT. Protein: CASRRGLTGPQHF.